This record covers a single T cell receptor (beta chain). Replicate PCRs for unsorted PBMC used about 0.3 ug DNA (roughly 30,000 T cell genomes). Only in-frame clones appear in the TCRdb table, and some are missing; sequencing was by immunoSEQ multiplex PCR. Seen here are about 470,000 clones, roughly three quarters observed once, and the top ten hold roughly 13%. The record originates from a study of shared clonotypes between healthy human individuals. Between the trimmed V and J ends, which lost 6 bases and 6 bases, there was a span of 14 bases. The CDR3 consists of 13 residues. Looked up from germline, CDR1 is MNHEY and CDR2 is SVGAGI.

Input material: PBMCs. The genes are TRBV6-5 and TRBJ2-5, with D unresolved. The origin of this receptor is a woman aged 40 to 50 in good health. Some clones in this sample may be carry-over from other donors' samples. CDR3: CASSRPSVKTQYF. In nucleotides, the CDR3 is TGTGCCAGCAGCCGCCCAAGTGTAAAGACCCAGTACTTC.